This T cell receptor beta chain was documented in a study of cytomegalovirus exposure and HLA in healthy donors. Germline assignment: CDR1 SGHTA and CDR2 FQGTGA. V lost 5 bases, J lost 10 bases, and 8 bases stayed unmatched. The CDR3 consists of 15 residues. Primers included in the PCR were 60 Vbeta and 13 Jbeta primers. The repertoire was sequenced with immunoSEQ multiplex PCR; TCRdb's copy has only in-frame clones and lacks some. The sample lists about 93,000 clones, about four fifths occurring once. In the case of this clone: The antigen remains undetermined.

Findings and caveats of the study: Among the most significant clusters, several appeared linked to common viral pathogens in a later analysis.

The receptor comes from a man aged 25-45 years in good health and CMV-seronegative. This chain links TRBV7-3 with TRBJ1-4; 12 bases align to TRBD1. The sample was PBMCs. The CDR3 here is CASSPIRDRGPKLFF. CDR3 in DNA: TGTGCCAGCAGCCCCATCCGGGACAGGGGGCCAAAACTGTTTTTT.